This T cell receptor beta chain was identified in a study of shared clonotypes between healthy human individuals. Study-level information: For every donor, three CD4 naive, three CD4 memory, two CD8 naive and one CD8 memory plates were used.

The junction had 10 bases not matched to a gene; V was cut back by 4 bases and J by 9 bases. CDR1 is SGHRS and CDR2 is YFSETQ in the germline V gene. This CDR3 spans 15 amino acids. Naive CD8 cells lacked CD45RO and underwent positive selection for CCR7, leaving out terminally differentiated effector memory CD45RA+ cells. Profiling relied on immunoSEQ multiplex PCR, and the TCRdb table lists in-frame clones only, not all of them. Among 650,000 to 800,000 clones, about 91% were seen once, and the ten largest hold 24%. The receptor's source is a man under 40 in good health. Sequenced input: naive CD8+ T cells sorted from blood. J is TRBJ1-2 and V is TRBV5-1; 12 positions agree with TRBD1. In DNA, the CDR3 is TGCGCCAGCAGCGACCGGGACAGGGGGCGTGTGAGCTACACCTTC. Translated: CASSDRDRGRVSYTF.